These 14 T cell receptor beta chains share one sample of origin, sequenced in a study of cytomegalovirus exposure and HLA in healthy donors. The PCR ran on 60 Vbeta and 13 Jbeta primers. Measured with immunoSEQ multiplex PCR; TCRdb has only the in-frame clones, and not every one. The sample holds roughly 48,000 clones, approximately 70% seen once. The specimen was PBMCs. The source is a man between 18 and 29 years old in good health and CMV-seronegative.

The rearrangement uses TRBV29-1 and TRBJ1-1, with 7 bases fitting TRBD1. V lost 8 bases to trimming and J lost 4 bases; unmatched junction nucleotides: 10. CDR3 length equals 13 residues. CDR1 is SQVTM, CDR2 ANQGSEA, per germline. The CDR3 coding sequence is TGCAGCTTGTGGACAGGAGCGTCCACTGAAGCTTTCTTT. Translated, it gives CSLWTGASTEAFF.

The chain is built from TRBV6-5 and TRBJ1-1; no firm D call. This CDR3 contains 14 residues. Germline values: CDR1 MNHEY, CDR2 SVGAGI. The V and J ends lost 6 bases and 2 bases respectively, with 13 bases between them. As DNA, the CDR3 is TGTGCCAGCAGCTATCTGAGTGGTAACACTGAAGCTTTCTTT. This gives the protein CASSYLSGNTEAFF.

This CDR3 reads CASSLAGQGYEQYF. For the CDR3, the DNA is TGTGCCAGCAGCTTAGCGGGACAGGGCTACGAGCAGTACTTC. This chain uses TRBV7-9 with TRBJ2-7; TRBD1 agrees at 9 bases. J gave up 3 bases and V 0 bases, and 0 bases lay outside the gene matches. CDR1 SEHNR and CDR2 FQNEAQ come from the germline V gene (reference sequence). This CDR3 has 14 amino acids. Using reference TRBV7-9 and TRBJ2-7 for the parts outside the CDR3, the full variable domain is DTGVSQNPRHKITKRGQNVTFRCDPISEHNRLYWYRQTLGQGPEFLTYFQNEAQLEKSRLLSDRFSAERPKGSFSTLEIQRTEQGDSAMYLCASSLAGQGYEQYFGPGTRLTVT.

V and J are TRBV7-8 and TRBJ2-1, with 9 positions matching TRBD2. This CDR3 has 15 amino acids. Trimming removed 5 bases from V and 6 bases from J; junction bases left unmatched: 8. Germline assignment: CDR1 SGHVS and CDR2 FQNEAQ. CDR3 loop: CASSPLSGGGNEQFF. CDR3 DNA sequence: TGTGCCAGCAGCCCCCTTAGCGGGGGAGGCAATGAGCAGTTCTTC. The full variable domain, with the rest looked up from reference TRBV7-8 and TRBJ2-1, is GAGVSQSPRYKVAKRGQDVALRCDPISGHVSLFWYQQALGQGPEFLTYFQNEAQLDKSGLPSDRFFAERPEGSVSTLKIQRTQQEDSAVYLCASSPLSGGGNEQFFGPGTRLTVL.

CDR3 in amino acids: CASSQATGINHEQYF. Here the CDR3 DNA reads TGTGCCAGCAGCCAAGCTACAGGGATTAACCACGAGCAGTACTTC. V gene TRBV14 combines with J gene TRBJ2-7; TRBD1 might be the D (6 bases). V was pared by 1 base and J by 5 bases, with 15 bases between. The CDR3 runs to 15 residues. The V gene's germline CDR1 is SGHDN and CDR2 FVKESK.

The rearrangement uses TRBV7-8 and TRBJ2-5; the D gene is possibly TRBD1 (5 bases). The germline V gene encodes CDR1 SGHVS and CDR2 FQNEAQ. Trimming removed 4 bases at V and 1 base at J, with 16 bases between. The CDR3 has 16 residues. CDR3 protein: CASSSTAGFRQETQYF. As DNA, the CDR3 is TGTGCCAGCAGCTCAACCGCAGGGTTTCGCCAAGAGACCCAGTACTTC.

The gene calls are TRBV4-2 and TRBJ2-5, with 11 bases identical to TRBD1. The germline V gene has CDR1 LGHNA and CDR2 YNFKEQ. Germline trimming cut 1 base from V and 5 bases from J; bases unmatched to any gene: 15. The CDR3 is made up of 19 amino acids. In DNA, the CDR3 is TGTGCCAGCAGCCAAGGAGATGGGACAGGGGGATCCCCTGGGGAGACCCAGTACTTC. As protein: CASSQGDGTGGSPGETQYF.

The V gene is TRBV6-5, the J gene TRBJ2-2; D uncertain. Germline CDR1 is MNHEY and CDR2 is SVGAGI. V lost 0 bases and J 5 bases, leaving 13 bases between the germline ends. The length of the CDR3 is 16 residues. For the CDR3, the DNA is TGTGCCAGCAGTTACTCATCGAGACTGTCAACCGGGGAGCTGTTTTTT. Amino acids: CASSYSSRLSTGELFF.

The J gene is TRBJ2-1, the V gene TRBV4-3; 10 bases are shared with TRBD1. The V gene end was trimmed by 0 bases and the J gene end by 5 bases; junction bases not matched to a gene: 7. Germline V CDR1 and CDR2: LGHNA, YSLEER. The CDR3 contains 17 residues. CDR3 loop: CASSQEGGTGVHNEQFF. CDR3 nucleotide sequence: TGCGCCAGCAGCCAAGAAGGTGGGACAGGGGTCCACAATGAGCAGTTCTTC.

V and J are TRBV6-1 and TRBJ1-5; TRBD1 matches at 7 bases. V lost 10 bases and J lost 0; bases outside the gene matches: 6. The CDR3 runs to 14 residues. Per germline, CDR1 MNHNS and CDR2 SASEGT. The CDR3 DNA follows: TGTGCCACCCGACAGGGATTTAGCAATCAGCCCCAGCATTTT. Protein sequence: CATRQGFSNQPQHF.

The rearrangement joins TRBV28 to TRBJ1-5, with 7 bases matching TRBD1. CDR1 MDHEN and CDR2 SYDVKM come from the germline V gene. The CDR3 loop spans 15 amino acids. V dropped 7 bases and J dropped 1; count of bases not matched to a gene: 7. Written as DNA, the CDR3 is TGTGCCAGCACCCAAGGGACAGACAGCAATCAGCCCCAGCATTTT. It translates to CASTQGTDSNQPQHF.

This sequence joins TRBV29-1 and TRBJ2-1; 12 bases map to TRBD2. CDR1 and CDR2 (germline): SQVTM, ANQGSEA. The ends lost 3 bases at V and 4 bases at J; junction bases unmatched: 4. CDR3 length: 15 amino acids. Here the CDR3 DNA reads TGCAGCGTTGAGTCTCTAGCGGGAGGGTACAATGAGCAGTTCTTC. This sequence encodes CSVESLAGGYNEQFF.

DNA for the CDR3: TGTGCCAGCAGTTCTCCGACAGGGAGATTGGATGGCTACACCTTC. This sequence encodes CASSSPTGRLDGYTF. The rearrangement links TRBV28 to TRBJ1-2; 7 bases align to TRBD1. CDR1 and CDR2 from the germline V gene are MDHEN and SYDVKM. The ends lost 4 bases at V and 6 bases at J; junction bases unmatched: 11. The CDR3 length is 15 residues.

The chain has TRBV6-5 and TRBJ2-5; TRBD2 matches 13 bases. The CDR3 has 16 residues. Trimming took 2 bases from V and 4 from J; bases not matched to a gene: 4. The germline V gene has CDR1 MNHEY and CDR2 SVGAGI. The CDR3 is CASSYAGLAGAETQYF. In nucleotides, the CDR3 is TGTGCCAGCAGTTACGCCGGACTAGCGGGAGCAGAGACCCAGTACTTC.